This is a list of T cell receptor beta chains from one sample in a study of CD8 T cells in ankylosing spondylitis. From the 5' RACE reads, TCRdb called clonotypes with MiXCR, one entry per CDR3 protein. The sample has hundreds of thousands of distinct CDR3 sequences, approximately 12% seen once. Material for sequencing was blood, either unsorted or a sorted T cell fraction (not recorded which). The receptors derive from a male donor with ankylosing spondylitis. Each CDR3 is given with its conserved first and last residue. The D gene is left open where the match is weak. Clone size is shown for a subset of rows, as once, few, many or a class of expanded clone.

V gene,clone size,J gene,D gene,CDR3 protein,CDR3 DNA
TRBV5-1,many,TRBJ2-1,TRBD1,CASSLAQGVYNEQFF,TGCGCCAGCAGCTTGGCACAGGGGGTCTACAATGAGCAGTTCTTC
TRBV10-3,NA,TRBJ1-1,NA,CAISEYVRGGNTEAFF,TGTGCCATCAGTGAATACGTCAGGGGCGGGAACACTGAAGCTTTCTTT
TRBV7-9,NA,TRBJ2-1,TRBD2,CASSPSGGVSSYNEQFF,TGTGCCAGCAGCCCCTCGGGAGGTGTAAGCTCCTACAATGAGCAGTTCTTC
TRBV3-1,NA,TRBJ2-7,NA,CASRNSGTVALEQYF,TGTGCCAGCAGAAACTCCGGGACGGTGGCCTTAGAGCAGTACTTC
TRBV12-3/TRBV12-4,many,TRBJ2-1,TRBD2,CASSSLGGGSYNEQFF,TGTGCCAGCAGTTCGTTGGGCGGGGGATCCTACAATGAGCAGTTCTTC
TRBV10-3,few,TRBJ2-1,TRBD2,CAISERLAGEEEQFF,TGTGCCATCAGTGAGAGACTAGCGGGAGAGGAGGAGCAGTTCTTC
TRBV20-1,NA,TRBJ2-5,NA,CSAPVLGPQETQYF,TGCAGTGCTCCCGTATTGGGTCCGCAAGAGACCCAGTACTTC
TRBV5-4,NA,TRBJ1-4,NA,CASSSKQGDEKLFF,TGTGCCAGCAGCTCTAAACAGGGAGATGAAAAACTGTTTTTT
TRBV7-7,few,TRBJ2-3,NA,CASSWGRSTDTQYF,TGTGCTAGCAGTTGGGGCAGGTCCACAGATACGCAGTATTTT
TRBV7-9,few,TRBJ1-1,TRBD1,CASSGRDRKNTEAFF,TGTGCCAGCAGCGGTCGGGACAGAAAGAACACTGAAGCTTTCTTT
TRBV29-1,NA,TRBJ1-1,NA,CSVDRGGHPEAFF,TGCAGCGTTGATCGGGGGGGGCACCCTGAAGCTTTCTTT
TRBV4-3,NA,TRBJ2-5,TRBD2,CASSQDRGLAGVYQETQYF,TGCGCCAGCAGCCAAGATCGAGGACTAGCGGGGGTGTACCAAGAGACCCAGTACTTC
TRBV10-3,NA,TRBJ2-3,TRBD2,CAISDQQTSGRAFTQYF,TGTGCCATCAGTGACCAACAAACTAGCGGGAGGGCCTTTACGCAGTATTTT
TRBV10-3,NA,TRBJ1-2,NA,CAISESGYGYTF,TGTGCCATCAGTGAGTCTGGCTATGGCTACACCTTC
TRBV9,few,TRBJ2-6,NA,CASSVTLNRNSGANVLTF,TGTGCCAGCAGCGTTACCTTAAATCGCAACTCTGGGGCCAACGTCCTGACTTTC
TRBV5-8,NA,TRBJ1-2,NA,CASSSVKGTNYGYTF,TGTGCCAGCAGCTCGGTGAAGGGAACTAACTATGGCTACACCTTC
TRBV11-2,few,TRBJ2-2,NA,CASSSVVSPAGELFF,TGTGCCAGCAGCTCCGTGGTATCCCCCGCCGGGGAGCTGTTTTTT
TRBV20-1,few,TRBJ1-4,TRBD1,CSVPDRVEKLFF,TGCAGTGTCCCGGACAGGGTTGAAAAACTGTTTTTT
TRBV20-1,many,TRBJ1-2,NA,CSASEQGHYTF,TGCAGTGCTAGTGAACAGGGTCACTACACCTTC
TRBV24-1,few,TRBJ2-7,NA,CATRRRRVSHYEQYF,TGTGCCACCAGACGTAGGAGGGTCTCTCACTACGAGCAGTACTTC
TRBV4-2,few,TRBJ2-1,TRBD2,CASSQVYFGTSGAPSDNEQFF,TGTGCCAGCAGCCAAGTTTATTTTGGGACTAGCGGGGCCCCGTCGGACAATGAGCAGTTCTTC
TRBV10-3,NA,TRBJ2-3,TRBD1,CAISAHKGAETDTQYF,TGTGCCATCAGCGCACACAAGGGGGCTGAGACAGATACGCAGTATTTT
TRBV7-2,NA,TRBJ2-4,NA,CASSQQSGKNIQYF,TGTGCCAGCAGCCAACAAAGTGGCAAAAACATTCAGTACTTC
TRBV20-1,many,TRBJ2-1,TRBD2,CSARDPLLAGGVYNEQFF,TGCAGTGCTAGAGATCCCCTTCTAGCGGGGGGAGTGTACAATGAGCAGTTCTTC
TRBV20-1,NA,TRBJ2-1,TRBD2,CSARGASGGAYNEQFF,TGCAGTGCTAGAGGCGCTAGCGGGGGGGCCTACAATGAGCAGTTCTTC
TRBV28,NA,TRBJ2-4,NA,CASSSRPTIQYF,TGTGCCAGCAGTTCCCGACCGACAATTCAGTACTTC
TRBV11-1,NA,TRBJ2-3,NA,CASSPARTIFPRGRTQYF,TGTGCCAGCAGCCCCGCCAGGACGATTTTCCCCCGGGGGCGTACGCAGTATTTT
TRBV27,NA,TRBJ1-1,NA,CASSLSARINTEAFF,TGTGCCAGCAGTTTATCGGCCAGAATAAACACTGAAGCTTTCTTT
TRBV18,few,TRBJ1-1,NA,CASSSYGDRRGLTEAFF,TGTGCCAGCTCATCTTACGGGGACCGGAGGGGACTCACTGAAGCTTTCTTT
TRBV7-3,NA,TRBJ2-1,TRBD2,CASSLRAGGRGNYNEQFF,TGTGCCAGCAGCTTAAGGGCGGGAGGCAGGGGTAACTACAATGAGCAGTTCTTC
TRBV7-2,few,TRBJ1-2,NA,CASSSVGPFGGYTF,TGTGCCAGCAGCTCGGTAGGACCCTTCGGAGGCTACACCTTC
TRBV6-6,NA,TRBJ1-3,TRBD1,CASSWDRGNTIYF,TGTGCCAGCAGTTGGGACAGAGGAAACACCATATATTTT
TRBV12-3/TRBV12-4,many,TRBJ2-2,TRBD2,CASSSYSGGDTGELFF,TGTGCCAGCAGTTCATATAGCGGGGGGGACACCGGGGAGCTGTTTTTT
TRBV5-1,many,TRBJ1-4,NA,CASSLGGTPEKLFF,TGCGCCAGCAGCCTGGGCGGGACTCCTGAAAAACTGTTTTTT
TRBV19,few,TRBJ2-5,NA,CASSAAEETQYF,TGTGCCAGTAGCGCAGCTGAAGAGACCCAGTACTTC
TRBV10-3,few,TRBJ2-5,NA,CAIAGGEETQYF,TGTGCCATCGCGGGTGGGGAGGAGACCCAGTACTTC
TRBV19,NA,TRBJ2-1,TRBD2,CASSIGTSGARGVQFF,TGTGCCAGTAGTATTGGGACTAGCGGGGCCAGGGGGGTGCAGTTCTTC
TRBV11-2,few,TRBJ2-1,NA,CASSLVGGSENEQFF,TGTGCCAGCAGCTTAGTTGGGGGGTCAGAGAATGAGCAGTTCTTC
TRBV27,many,TRBJ1-6,NA,CASSRGAYSPLHF,TGTGCCAGCAGTAGAGGAGCTTATTCACCCCTCCACTTT
TRBV7-9,few,TRBJ1-1,TRBD1,CASRGQDEAFF,TGTGCCAGCAGAGGACAGGACGAAGCTTTCTTT
TRBV15,few,TRBJ2-2,TRBD2,CATSSGASGRVNTGELFF,TGTGCCACCAGCAGCGGGGCTAGCGGGAGAGTGAACACCGGGGAGCTGTTTTTT
TRBV7-2,few,TRBJ2-2,NA,CASSSQAQSNTGELFF,TGTGCCAGCAGCTCCCAGGCACAGTCGAACACCGGGGAGCTGTTTTTT
TRBV4-1,few,TRBJ1-1,TRBD1,CASSQGILTGPNTEAFF,TGCGCCAGCAGCCAAGGAATTTTGACAGGGCCGAACACTGAAGCTTTCTTT
TRBV28,few,TRBJ1-2,NA,CASSSPPRGWHGYTF,TGTGCCAGCAGTTCCCCCCCGAGAGGCTGGCATGGCTACACCTTC
TRBV7-9,many,TRBJ2-2,TRBD2,CASSLHSGRTGELFF,TGTGCCAGCAGCTTACACAGCGGGAGGACCGGGGAGCTGTTTTTT
TRBV5-1,many,TRBJ2-1,TRBD2,CASSPNGAGRDEQFF,TGCGCCAGCAGCCCTAATGGGGCAGGGAGGGATGAGCAGTTCTTC
TRBV4-2,many,TRBJ2-7,TRBD1,CASSRLTGGSPYEQYF,TGTGCCAGCAGCCGACTCACAGGGGGCTCCCCCTACGAGCAGTACTTC
TRBV4-3,NA,TRBJ2-3,TRBD2,CASSQASGGFTDTQYF,TGCGCCAGCAGCCAAGCCAGCGGGGGTTTCACAGATACGCAGTATTTT